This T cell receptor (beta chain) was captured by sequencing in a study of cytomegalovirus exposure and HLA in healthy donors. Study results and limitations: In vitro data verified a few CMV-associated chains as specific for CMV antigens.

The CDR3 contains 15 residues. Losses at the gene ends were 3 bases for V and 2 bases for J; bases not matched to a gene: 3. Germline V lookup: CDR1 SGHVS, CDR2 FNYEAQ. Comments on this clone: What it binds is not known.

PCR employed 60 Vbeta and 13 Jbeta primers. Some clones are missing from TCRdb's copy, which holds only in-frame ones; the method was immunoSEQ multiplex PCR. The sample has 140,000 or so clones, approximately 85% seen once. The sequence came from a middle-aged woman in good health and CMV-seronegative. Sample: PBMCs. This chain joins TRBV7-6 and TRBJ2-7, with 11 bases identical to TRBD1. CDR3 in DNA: TGTGCCAGCAGCTTCGGGACAGGGGGGCCCTACGAGCAGTACTTC. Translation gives CASSFGTGGPYEQYF.